This is a list of T cell receptor beta chains from one sample in a study of T cell therapy after organ transplantation. This table comes from immunoSEQ multiplex PCR, and its TCRdb copy is limited to in-frame clones, with some not included. The sample has 1,500 to 2,000 clones; just under 90% are singletons. These receptors lack a known antigen. Sequences were derived from CD8+ T cells from blood, sampled after autologous CMV-specific T cell therapy. The origin of the receptors is a human patient who had received a solid organ transplant and had CMV disease. Some T cells may possibly be graft donor cells. The CDR3 runs from the conserved cysteine through the conserved F or W. Fields, in order: CDR3 length, V gene, D gene, clone size, J gene, CDR3 DNA, CDR3 protein. The D gene is left open where the match is weak. Expanded clones get a size class; other rows say once, few or many, or leave the size out.

15	TRBV4-1	.	.	TRBJ2-7	TGCGCCAGCAGCCAAGATCGGAGCATCAACTACGAGCAGTACTTC	CASSQDRSINYEQYF
15	TRBV5-4	TRBD2	.	TRBJ2-3	TGTGCCAGCAGCCAGCGGGGGGTCTACACAGATACGCAGTATTTT	CASSQRGVYTDTQYF
11	TRBV20-1	.	.	TRBJ1-3	TGCAGTGGTTACTTCGGAAACACCATATATTTT	CSGYFGNTIYF
12	TRBV5-1	.	.	TRBJ1-2	TGCGCCAGCAGCCCGGGTTTTCGAGGCTACACCTTC	CASSPGFRGYTF
15	TRBV28	.	.	TRBJ1-5	TGTGCCAGCATCCGAGCCGGGACACCTGATCAGCCCCAGCATTTT	CASIRAGTPDQPQHF
14	TRBV28	TRBD1	.	TRBJ2-1	TGTGCCAGCAGTTTTGGGACAGGGGATCATGAGCAGTTCTTC	CASSFGTGDHEQFF
13	TRBV13	.	.	TRBJ1-1	TGTGCCAGCAGCCCGACCGCGAACACTGAAGCTTTCTTT	CASSPTANTEAFF
14	TRBV6-1	TRBD1	.	TRBJ1-5	TGTGCCAGCAGGACGGACAGGGGTGAACAGCCCCAGCATTTT	CASRTDRGEQPQHF
13	TRBV27	TRBD1	.	TRBJ1-1	TGTGCCAGCAAGTTTAGACAGGGACCAGAAGCTTTCTTT	CASKFRQGPEAFF
13	TRBV7-9	.	once	TRBJ1-3	TGTGCCAGCGGCACCATCTCTGGAAACACCATATATTTT	CASGTISGNTIYF
14	TRBV27	.	.	TRBJ1-1	TGTGCCAGCAGTTTCGCAAGGGGAAACACTGAAGCTTTCTTT	CASSFARGNTEAFF
16	TRBV28	.	.	TRBJ1-1	TGTGCCAGCAGTTTACGTGGTGAAGGACAGCTTGGTGAAGCTTTCTTT	CASSLRGEGQLGEAFF
15	TRBV4-1	.	.	TRBJ1-2	TGCGCCAGCAGCCTAACCGGGGCCTGGGGAACTGGCTACACCTTC	CASSLTGAWGTGYTF
14	TRBV28	TRBD1	.	TRBJ2-7	TGTGTCGTCAGGGGGACAGGGGGCCCCTACGAGCAGTACTTC	CVVRGTGGPYEQYF
14	TRBV5-4	.	few	TRBJ2-6	TGTGCCAGCTTTATGGGGTCTGGGGCCAACGTCCTGACTTTC	CASFMGSGANVLTF
15	TRBV7-9	TRBD2	.	TRBJ2-5	TGTGCCAGCAGCGCAGCTAGCGGGGCCCTCGTGGCCCAGTACTTC	CASSAASGALVAQYF
14	TRBV27	.	.	TRBJ1-5	TGTGCCAGCAGCCTACCGGGCCGAAATCAGCCCCAGCATTTT	CASSLPGRNQPQHF
14	TRBV29-1	.	.	TRBJ1-3	TGCAGCGTGACGGAGCCCGGCTCTGGAAACACCATATATTTT	CSVTEPGSGNTIYF
14	TRBV11-2	.	.	TRBJ2-1	TGTGCCAGCAGCTTAGGGCCCTACCACAATGAGCAGTTCTTC	CASSLGPYHNEQFF
16	TRBV5-1	TRBD1	.	TRBJ1-1	TGCGCCAGCAGCTTGGAAGACAGGGTTAGTATGACTGAAGCTTTCTTT	CASSLEDRVSMTEAFF
13	TRBV7-3	TRBD2	.	TRBJ2-7	TGTGCCAGCAGCTTGGGACTAGCGTACGAGCAGTACTTC	CASSLGLAYEQYF
17	TRBV27	TRBD2	.	TRBJ2-7	TGTGCCAGCAGTTCCCCGTCTGGCGGGGGGGCAAGGTACGAGCAGTACTTC	CASSSPSGGGARYEQYF
14	TRBV7-9	.	.	TRBJ2-7	TGTGCCAGCAGCCGGGACTTAAGCTCCTACGAGCAGTACTTC	CASSRDLSSYEQYF
13	TRBV5-5	.	.	TRBJ2-2	TGTGCCAGCAGCTGGACGGGGGCCGGGGAGCTGTTTTTT	CASSWTGAGELFF
13	TRBV27	.	.	TRBJ2-7	TGTGCCAGCAGTTTATCAGGGAGCTACGAGCAGTACTTC	CASSLSGSYEQYF
14	TRBV7-9	.	.	TRBJ2-5	TGTGCCAGCAGCTTAGAGGGGTACCAAGAGACCCAGTACTTC	CASSLEGYQETQYF
13	TRBV6-5	TRBD1	.	TRBJ2-7	TGTGCCAGCAGTACCTCGGACAGGGCCGAGCAGTACTTC	CASSTSDRAEQYF
15	TRBV15	TRBD1	.	TRBJ1-4	TGTGCCACCAGCCTATCGACAGGGGGCAACGAAAAACTGTTTTTT	CATSLSTGGNEKLFF
12	TRBV15	TRBD1	.	TRBJ1-1	TGTGCCACCGGACAGGGGAACACTGAAGCTTTCTTT	CATGQGNTEAFF
15	TRBV4-1	.	.	TRBJ1-2	TGCGCCAGCAGCCAAGAACGCTTAAGTAACTATGGCTACACCTTC	CASSQERLSNYGYTF
14	TRBV28	.	few	TRBJ1-2	TGTGCCAGCAGTTTTTTAACAGGGTATGGAGGCTACACCTTC	CASSFLTGYGGYTF
14	TRBV9	TRBD1	.	TRBJ1-1	TGTGCCAGCAGCGAGCCGACAGGGGAGGTTGAAGCTTTCTTT	CASSEPTGEVEAFF
14	TRBV19	.	.	TRBJ2-1	TGTGCCAGTAGTATAGCGGGGGCCCCCCATGAGCAGTTCTTC	CASSIAGAPHEQFF
13	TRBV6-9	.	.	TRBJ1-1	TGTGCCAGCAGCATACGGGGAAACACTGAAGCTTTCTTT	CASSIRGNTEAFF
13	TRBV9	TRBD1	.	TRBJ1-2	TGTGCCAGCAGCGTAGGACAGGGCCTCTCGGTGACCTTC	CASSVGQGLSVTF
15	TRBV4-3	TRBD1	.	TRBJ2-7	TGCGCCAGCAGCCTGCGGACAGGGGGCGCGTACGAGCAGTACTTC	CASSLRTGGAYEQYF
15	TRBV7-8	.	.	TRBJ2-5	TGTGCCAGCAGCTTAGGACTAGAGTACCAAGAGACCCAGTACTTC	CASSLGLEYQETQYF
13	TRBV7-2	.	.	TRBJ1-2	TGTGCCAGCAGCCCCCTAGGGTTCTATGGCTACACCTTC	CASSPLGFYGYTF
14	TRBV6-5	.	.	TRBJ1-1	TGTGCCAGCAGTTACTGGGGGATTCGAGCTGAAGCTTTCTTT	CASSYWGIRAEAFF
12	TRBV5-6	.	.	TRBJ2-1	TGTGCCAGCAGCTTGGCCCTCAATGAGCAGTTCTTC	CASSLALNEQFF
17	TRBV9	.	.	TRBJ1-2	TGTGCCAGCAGCGCAACGCCCCGGGACACTAATAACTATGGCTACACCTTC	CASSATPRDTNNYGYTF
15	TRBV7-9	TRBD2	once	TRBJ2-7	TGTGCCAGCAGCCGAAGCGGGGCTAGCTCCTACGAGCAGTACTTC	CASSRSGASSYEQYF
16	TRBV4-1	TRBD1	.	TRBJ1-1	TGCGCCAGCAGCCAAGACCCTGGGACAGCGAACACTGAAGCTTTCTTT	CASSQDPGTANTEAFF
12	TRBV19	.	.	TRBJ2-1	TGTGCCAGTAGGACGTGGGCGAATGAGCAGTTCTTC	CASRTWANEQFF
14	TRBV5-6	.	.	TRBJ1-1	TGTGCCAGCAGCTTGGGTCAATGGGGGATAGAAGCTTTCTTT	CASSLGQWGIEAFF
15	TRBV6-5	TRBD1	.	TRBJ2-2	TGTGCCAGCAGTTATCTCCAGGGGGCCGGCGGGGAGCTGTTTTTT	CASSYLQGAGGELFF
14	TRBV11-1	.	.	TRBJ2-7	TGTGCCAGCAGCTTAGGTCGGGCGAACTACGAGCAGTACTTC	CASSLGRANYEQYF
13	TRBV7-9	.	.	TRBJ1-4	TGTGCCAGCAGCTTAGAATCTGGAGAAAAACTGTTTTTT	CASSLESGEKLFF
13	TRBV19	.	.	TRBJ1-1	TGTGCCAGTAGTATAGTATCGGACACTGAAGCTTTCTTT	CASSIVSDTEAFF
16	TRBV2	.	.	TRBJ1-2	TGTGCCAGCAGTGAGGGGCAGGGCCTTTTGGCCCATGGCTACACCTTC	CASSEGQGLLAHGYTF
15	TRBV7-9	.	.	TRBJ1-3	TGTGCCAGCAGCCCCGTCGTGGGACATACTAACGCCATATATTTT	CASSPVVGHTNAIYF
11	TRBV20-1	TRBD1	.	TRBJ2-2	TGCAGTGCCAGGGGGCCGGGGGAGCTGTTTTTT	CSARGPGELFF
15	TRBV21-1	.	.	TRBJ1-1	TGTGCCAGCAGCAAAGAAGGGGCAGCGAACACTGAAGCTTTCTTT	CASSKEGAANTEAFF
11	TRBV4-2	.	few	TRBJ1-2	TGTGCCAGCACAGATTTCTATGGCTACACCTTC	CASTDFYGYTF
14	TRBV7-9	.	.	TRBJ2-5	TGTGCCAGCAGCCCAACAGTGTACCAAGAGACCCAGTACTTC	CASSPTVYQETQYF
19	TRBV4-2	.	.	TRBJ2-7	TGTGCCAGCAGCCAAGAAGTGCCCGTCGGCTATTTGACTACCTACGAGCAGTACTTC	CASSQEVPVGYLTTYEQYF
13	TRBV27	.	.	TRBJ2-1	TGTGCCAGCAGTTTAGCAACAGGGTATGAGCAGTTCTTC	CASSLATGYEQFF